A selection of T cell receptor beta chains follows, all from one sample in a study of blood T cell repertoires in COVID-19. Sequencing was performed with immunoSEQ multiplex PCR; in TCRdb, only in-frame clones are kept and a portion is missing. The data contain more than 50,000 clones, 85% to 90% of them seen just once; the ten biggest clones take up approximately 4%. Input material: peripheral blood. The receptor source for this set is a human donor in a cohort sampled during active COVID-19. The CDR3 runs from the conserved cysteine through the conserved F or W. The D gene is left open where the match is weak. Clone size, where shown, is once, few, many, or a class for clones that have expanded.

CDR3 | DNA | D | J | V | size
CASSVALAGDTQYF | TGTGCCAGCAGCGTAGCACTAGCGGGGGATACGCAGTATTTT | TRBD2 | TRBJ2-3 | TRBV9 | .
CASSLLTTEAFF | TGTGCCAGCAGCTTGCTGACTACTGAAGCTTTCTTT | . | TRBJ1-1 | TRBV5-6 | .
CASSQVQGAGGNTIYF | TGTGCCAGCAGCCAAGTTCAGGGGGCCGGTGGAAACACCATATATTTT | TRBD1 | TRBJ1-3 | TRBV3-1/TRBV3-2 | .
CASSFLGGGNEQFF | TGTGCCAGCAGCTTTCTCGGGGGAGGGAATGAGCAGTTCTTC | TRBD2 | TRBJ2-1 | TRBV13 | .
CASSPLDSSYNSPLHF | TGTGCCAGCAGCCCCCTGGACAGCTCCTATAATTCACCCCTCCACTTT | . | TRBJ1-6 | TRBV7-9 | once
CAWSIPTGYNSPLHF | TGTGCCTGGAGTATACCGACAGGCTATAATTCACCCCTCCACTTT | . | TRBJ1-6 | TRBV30 | .
CASSTGLAGPTDTQYF | TGTGCCAGCAGCACCGGACTAGCGGGGCCCACAGATACGCAGTATTTT | TRBD2 | TRBJ2-3 | TRBV7-2 | .
CASSQGRGTPGAQHF | TGCGCCAGCAGCCAAGGGCGGGGGACTCCAGGGGCCCAGCATTTT | . | TRBJ1-5 | TRBV4-1 | .
CATSAMGRLQETQYF | TGTGCCACCAGTGCAATGGGCCGGCTCCAAGAGACCCAGTACTTC | . | TRBJ2-5 | TRBV24-1 | once
CATSLSYRGRDSETQYF | TGTGCCACCTCCCTTTCTTACAGGGGAAGGGACTCAGAGACCCAGTACTTC | . | TRBJ2-5 | TRBV11-2 | .
CASSQDRPGHQDNEQFF | TGCGCCAGCAGCCAAGACCGGCCGGGACACCAGGACAATGAGCAGTTCTTC | . | TRBJ2-1 | TRBV4-3 | .
CASSLGTGIGLYEQYF | TGTGCCAGCAGCTTAGGGACAGGGATAGGGCTATACGAGCAGTACTTC | TRBD1 | TRBJ2-7 | TRBV7-8 | .
CASSSRQVNEKLFF | TGTGCCAGCAGCTCCCGACAGGTTAATGAAAAACTGTTTTTT | . | TRBJ1-4 | TRBV5-6 | few
CASSYSKKVPRPAENIQYF | TGTGCCAGCAGTTACTCGAAGAAGGTACCCCGACCCGCGGAAAACATTCAGTACTTC | . | TRBJ2-4 | TRBV6-2/TRBV6-3 | .